This paragraph reports one T cell receptor beta chain. The data derive from a study of blood T cell repertoires in COVID-19. About the research overall: Specimens from acute and convalescent COVID-19 originated in the United States, Italy and Spain.

In the original analysis: Cell counts per sample came from amplifying reference gene primers. Profiling relied on immunoSEQ multiplex PCR, and the TCRdb table lists in-frame clones only, not all of them. From that table come the V and J calls and clone size; the DNA was used to work out D and trimming. The sample has roughly 140,000 clones, roughly 90% seen once; the top ten hold 1.2%. There are 17 residues in the CDR3. Germline CDR1 is GTSNPN and CDR2 is SVGIG (reference sequence). V was clipped by 0 bases and J by 0 bases, with 17 bases between them. This receptor was identified in a woman aged 25 to 39 with acute COVID-19. Input material: PBMCs or T cells enriched from blood (not recorded which). V usage is TRBV30 and J usage is TRBJ1-1; the D gene is possibly TRBD1 (5 bases). CDR3 residues: CAWSVGGARSLNTEAFF. The CDR3 nucleotides read TGTGCCTGGAGTGTGGGGGGTGCTCGCTCCCTGAACACTGAAGCTTTCTTT.